This T cell receptor beta chain was found in a study of blood T cell repertoires in COVID-19. At the level of the study: The United States, Italy and Spain were the sources of the acute and convalescent COVID-19 samples. In each case, the material was cDNA or gDNA derived from T cells, B-cell-depleted T cells, or PBMCs.

As originally analysed: Reference gene primer amplification yielded estimated nucleated cell counts. The table came from immunoSEQ multiplex PCR; TCRdb's copy has only in-frame clones and leaves some out. That table supplies the V and J calls and clone size; D and trimming were determined from the DNA. The table records 250,000 to 300,000 clones, about nine tenths of them present only once. Enrolled during active infection, Seattle patients were then followed longitudinally. The CDR3 covers 11 residues. Germline CDR1 reads LNHDA; CDR2 reads SQIVND (reference sequence). The V end was cut by 3 bases, the J end by 9 bases, with 6 bases between. This clone has just one count.

Sequenced: peripheral blood. The source of this sequence is a woman aged 25 to 45 with COVID-19, enrolled during active disease. V usage is TRBV19 and J usage is TRBJ2-1; no firm D call. The DNA for the CDR3 is TGTGCCAGTAGTATTAGAGCTGAGCAGTTCTTC. This sequence encodes CASSIRAEQFF.